This T cell receptor beta chain was captured by sequencing in a study of CD8 T cells in Susac syndrome. The authors carried out high-throughput sequencing of TCR beta. They applied it to CD8+ and CD4+ T cells obtained from blood. Reverse transcription of roughly 0.5 to 1 ug RNA was carried out with random hexamers. Across 54 Vbeta and 13 Jbeta, TCR beta CDR3 was amplified with immunoSEQ multiplex PCR. TCRdb ran MiXCR on the immunoSEQ multiplex PCR reads and lists one entry per CDR3 protein. The sample yields around 170,000 distinct CDR3 sequences, about 95% seen once. This TCR was recovered from a human donor with multiple sclerosis. Sequencing was done on a sample of CD8+ T cells from PBMCs.

CDR3 nucleotide sequence: TGTGCCAGCAGCGCTGGGAACGAGCAGTACTTC. It yields the protein CASSAGNEQYF. This rearrangement joins TRBV7-6 to TRBJ2-7, with D unresolved. Germline V gives CDR1 SGHVS, CDR2 FNYEAQ. The ends were cut back, 5 bases at V and 5 bases at J, with 7 bases in the middle. CDR3 length equals 11 residues.